These 27 T cell receptor beta chains were sequenced from one sample in a study of blood T cell repertoires in COVID-19 (dated by TCRdb to 2018 to 2020). The library was prepared using the immunoSEQ multiplex PCR assay. TCRdb holds this immuneACCESS table with in-frame rearrangements only. Some clones are missing; in checked studies, unresolved V genes explain under half, and the rest has no known cause. The sample yields 95,000 to 120,000 clones; 81% were counted once. Of the sample, 1.5% to 1.9% falls within the top ten clones. Source material: peripheral blood. Receptors originate from a man aged 45-65 years with acute or convalescent COVID-19.

The CDR3 is CASSPRTTAVDTGELFF. The DNA for the CDR3 is TGTGCCAGCAGTCCGAGAACAACAGCGGTAGACACCGGGGAGCTGTTTTTT. The V call is TRBV27, the J call TRBJ2-2; D is possibly TRBD2 (5 bases). The ends were cut back, 5 bases at V and 3 bases at J, with 19 bases in the middle. Germline CDR1 is MNHEY and CDR2 is SMNVEV (reference sequence). This CDR3 has 17 amino acids.

The chain uses TRBV7-9 and TRBJ2-1; possibly TRBD2 for D (6 bases). Between the trimmed V and J ends, which lost 5 bases and 1 base, there was a span of 18 bases. The CDR3 runs to 17 residues. CDR1 SEHNR and CDR2 FQNEAQ come from the germline V gene (reference sequence). DNA for the CDR3: TGTGCCAGCAGCACCCAACGCGGGGATTTGTCCTACAATGAGCAGTTCTTC. As protein: CASSTQRGDLSYNEQFF.

The rearrangement uses TRBV7-2 and TRBJ1-5, with unresolved D. CDR1 SGHTA and CDR2 FQGNSA come from the germline V gene. V dropped 6 bases and J dropped 4 bases, with 7 bases sitting between them. The CDR3 is 12 amino acids. CDR3 in amino acids: CASSTRNQPQHF. The CDR3 DNA reads as TGTGCCAGCAGTACGAGGAATCAGCCCCAGCATTTT. Together with reference TRBV7-2 and TRBJ1-5, the CDR3 gives the full variable domain: GAGVSQSPSNKVTEKGKDVELRCDPISGHTALYWYRQSLGQGLEFLIYFQGNSAPDKSGLPSDRFSAERTGGSVSTLTIQRTQQEDSAVYLCASSTRNQPQHFGDGTRLSIL.

The chain has TRBV6-5 and TRBJ1-4; D is possibly TRBD1 (5 bases). The CDR3 is 13 residues long. The V gene's germline CDR1 is MNHEY and CDR2 SVGAGI. V lost 6 bases and J lost 4, with 9 bases in between. The CDR3 is CASRSQGNEKLFF. The DNA of the CDR3 is TGTGCCAGCAGGTCCCAGGGTAATGAAAAACTGTTTTTT.

J is TRBJ1-2 and V is TRBV5-4, with D tentatively TRBD1 (6 bases). The germline V gene encodes CDR1 SGHNT and CDR2 YYREEE (reference sequence). The CDR3 sequence is 15 residues long. V lost 3 bases and J 8 bases, leaving 20 bases between the germline ends. CDR3 region: CASSSILTGPWGYTF. As DNA, the CDR3 is TGTGCCAGCAGCTCGATACTCACAGGGCCCTGGGGCTACACCTTC. The whole variable domain, filled in from reference TRBV5-4 and TRBJ1-2, reads ETGVTQSPTHLIKTRGQQVTLRCSSQSGHNTVSWYQQALGQGPQFIFQYYREEENGRGNFPPRFSGLQFPNYSSELNVNALELDDSALYLCASSSILTGPWGYTFGSGTRLTVV.

The chain links TRBV5-5 to TRBJ1-1; unclear D gene. The CDR3 has 13 residues. The germline V gene has CDR1 SGHKS and CDR2 YYEKEE (reference sequence). Trimming left V 4 bases short and J 1 base short, with 8 bases between. This CDR3 is CASSVHWNTEAFF. Written as DNA, the CDR3 is TGTGCCAGCAGCGTCCATTGGAACACTGAAGCTTTCTTT.

This sequence joins TRBV11-2 and TRBJ1-4, with a possible D match to TRBD1 (6 bases). Germline V gene sequence: CDR1 SGHAT, CDR2 FQNNGV. Trimming removed 5 bases at V and 7 bases at J, with 14 bases between. This CDR3 is built from 14 residues. The CDR3 nucleotides read TGTGCCAGCAGCCTTAACAGGGTCGGTGAAAAACTGTTTTTT. The encoded protein is CASSLNRVGEKLFF.

This chain links TRBV3-1 (or the pseudogene TRBV3-2) with TRBJ2-2; D possibly corresponds to TRBD1 (7 bases). The CDR3 is 17 amino acids. Between the trimmed V and J ends, which lost 3 bases and 3 bases, there was a span of 17 bases. Germline lookup yields CDR1 LGHDT and CDR2 YNNKEL (reference sequence). The CDR3 DNA is TGTGCCAGCAGCCAGCGCGGAGGGGGCCCTGACACCGGGGAGCTGTTTTTT. It specifies CASSQRGGGPDTGELFF.

This sequence joins TRBV4-1 and TRBJ2-5; 8 bases fit TRBD2. Germline trimming cut 1 base from V and 5 bases from J; bases unmatched to any gene: 6. The CDR3 extends over 15 amino acids. The V gene's germline CDR1 is MGHRA and CDR2 YSYEKL. CDR3 amino acids: CASSQGTGGPETQYF. In nucleotides, the CDR3 is TGCGCCAGCAGCCAAGGCACGGGGGGGCCGGAGACCCAGTACTTC.

The V and J genes are TRBV6-5 and TRBJ1-3; TRBD1 might be the D (5 bases). Trimming left V 10 bases short and J 2 bases short, with 12 bases between. The CDR3 consists of 13 residues. From germline, CDR1 is MNHEY and CDR2 SVGAGI. Written as DNA, the CDR3 is TGTGCCACCGGAGGGGTTACTGGAAACACCATATATTTT. Its translation: CATGGVTGNTIYF.

The V gene is TRBV5-1, the J gene TRBJ2-3; perhaps TRBD2 as D (5 bases). V gave up 3 bases and J gave up 3 bases, with 14 bases separating them. Germline V gene sequence: CDR1 SGHRS, CDR2 YFSETQ. The CDR3 covers 15 residues. The CDR3 bases are TGCGCCAGCAGCTCCGCGACAAGGAGGACAGATACGCAGTATTTT. This encodes CASSSATRRTDTQYF. Full variable domain (rest looked up from reference TRBV5-1 and TRBJ2-3): KAGVTQTPRYLIKTRGQQVTLSCSPISGHRSVSWYQQTPGQGLQFLFEYFSETQRNKGNFPGRFSGRQFSNSRSEMNVSTLELGDSALYLCASSSATRRTDTQYFGPGTRLTVL.

The chain employs TRBV7-9 and TRBJ2-3; 10 nucleotides align to TRBD1. The length of the CDR3 is 15 residues. The trim removed 5 bases at V and 3 bases at J, leaving 5 bases unmatched. The V gene's germline CDR1 is SEHNR and CDR2 FQNEAQ (reference sequence). The CDR3 loop reads CASSPGQGQTDTQYF. The CDR3 DNA follows: TGTGCCAGCAGCCCGGGACAGGGGCAAACAGATACGCAGTATTTT. Using reference TRBV7-9 and TRBJ2-3 for the parts outside the CDR3, the full variable domain is DTGVSQNPRHKITKRGQNVTFRCDPISEHNRLYWYRQTLGQGPEFLTYFQNEAQLEKSRLLSDRFSAERPKGSFSTLEIQRTEQGDSAMYLCASSPGQGQTDTQYFGPGTRLTVL.

The chain couples TRBV29-1 to TRBJ1-2; TRBD1 might be the D (6 bases). V gave up 4 bases and J gave up 3 bases, with 12 bases separating them. This CDR3 spans 13 amino acids. Germline V gene data show CDR1 as SQVTM and CDR2 as ANQGSEA. The CDR3 here is CSVAKGEYYGYTF. DNA for the CDR3: TGCAGCGTTGCTAAGGGGGAGTACTATGGCTACACCTTC. The variable domain in full, completed from reference TRBV29-1 and TRBJ1-2, reads SAVISQKPSRDICQRGTSLTIQCQVDSQVTMMFWYRQQPGQSLTLIATANQGSEATYESGFVIDKFPISRPNLTFSTLTVSNMSPEDSSIYLCSVAKGEYYGYTFGSGTRLTVV.

V usage is TRBV27 and J usage is TRBJ2-2, with 8 bases lining up with TRBD1. CDR3 length: 14 residues. The V gene's germline CDR1 is MNHEY and CDR2 SMNVEV (reference sequence). Trimming at V came to 4 bases and at J to 6 bases, leaving 4 bases not matched to a gene. CDR3 in amino acids: CASSYGTGAGELFF. CDR3 nucleotide sequence: TGTGCCAGCAGTTACGGGACAGGCGCCGGGGAGCTGTTTTTT.

This chain joins TRBV7-3 and TRBJ1-6, with a tentative D call TRBD1 (5 bases). Germline lookup yields CDR1 SGHTA and CDR2 FQGTGA. The V gene lost 4 bases and the J gene lost 7 bases, with 17 bases spanning the gap. The CDR3 consists of 16 residues. The CDR3 bases are TGTGCCAGCAGCTCATGGGACTCAGTAAACAATTCACCCCTCCACTTT. Translating gives CASSSWDSVNNSPLHF.

CDR3 amino acids: CASSLGTKGNTIYF. Here the CDR3 DNA reads TGTGCCAGCAGCCTCGGGACTAAAGGAAACACCATATATTTT. The rearrangement links TRBV11-2 to TRBJ1-3; D is possibly TRBD1 (5 bases). The CDR3 totals 14 residues. Germline V gives CDR1 SGHAT, CDR2 FQNNGV. With 5 bases removed from V and 4 bases from J, the gap between germline ends came to 12 bases.

The chain employs TRBV10-3 and TRBJ1-2, with TRBD1 matching over 10 bases. The CDR3 has 11 amino acids. The V segment lost 8 bases and the J segment 6 bases; nucleotides outside the gene matches: 0. Looked up from germline, CDR1 is ENHRY and CDR2 is SYGVKD. As DNA, the CDR3 is TGTGCCATCGGGACAGGGGATGGCTACACCTTC. Protein product: CAIGTGDGYTF.

The CDR3 nucleotides read TGTGCCAGCAGCCAAGTTTTTGCCTTGGGACAGGTGAACACTGAAGCTTTCTTT. Protein product: CASSQVFALGQVNTEAFF. The chain joins TRBV3-1 (or the pseudogene TRBV3-2) to TRBJ1-1, with 8 bases fitting TRBD1. CDR1 and CDR2 from the germline V gene are LGHDT and YNNKEL (reference sequence). V lost 1 base, J lost 0 bases, and 10 bases stayed unmatched. The CDR3 is 18 amino acids.

The CDR3 DNA follows: TGCGCCAGCAGCAGACAGTTTTCGGGAGCGGGAGGCTACACCTTC. Translating it yields CASSRQFSGAGGYTF. The chain carries TRBV4-1 and TRBJ1-2; D is possibly TRBD1 (5 bases). The length of the CDR3 is 15 residues. With 5 bases removed from V and 8 bases from J, the gap between germline ends came to 21 bases. Germline CDR1 is MGHRA and CDR2 is YSYEKL.

This chain links TRBV5-1 with TRBJ2-7, with TRBD2 matching over 9 bases. CDR3 length: 14 residues. Germline CDR1 is SGHRS and CDR2 is YFSETQ. V shed 4 bases, J shed 3 bases, and the junction held 5 bases outside the gene matches. CDR3 nucleotide sequence: TGCGCCAGCAGCGTTAGCGGGGGAGACTACGAGCAGTACGTC. This encodes CASSVSGGDYEQYV.

This chain links TRBV6-1 with TRBJ1-1, with a tentative D call TRBD1 (6 bases). Trimming took off 4 bases at V and 0 bases at J, with 15 bases between the two ends. The germline gives CDR1 MNHNS, CDR2 SASEGT. This CDR3 has 16 residues. In DNA, the CDR3 is TGTGCCAGCAGTGCACCGGGACAAGGATTGAACACTGAAGCTTTCTTT. Encoded protein: CASSAPGQGLNTEAFF.

The chain combines TRBV28 with TRBJ1-2; D is perhaps TRBD1 (6 bases). This CDR3 has 16 amino acids. Germline V gene lookup returns CDR1 MDHEN and CDR2 SYDVKM. V was pared by 3 bases and J by 4 bases, with 18 bases between. The CDR3 is CASSFPAGGAGYGYTF. As DNA, the CDR3 is TGTGCCAGCAGTTTCCCTGCGGGGGGCGCGGGCTATGGCTACACCTTC.

The chain has TRBV2 and TRBJ1-5; the D gene is possibly TRBD1 (6 bases). CDR3 length: 15 amino acids. Germline V lookup: CDR1 SNHLY, CDR2 FYNNEI. V lost 7 bases and J lost 0, with 13 bases in between. The CDR3: CASTRTVTSNQPQHF. CDR3 DNA sequence: TGTGCCAGCACTCGGACAGTAACTAGCAATCAGCCCCAGCATTTT.

J is TRBJ1-2 and V is TRBV21-1; TRBD1, the D gene given by the table, was not confirmed from the DNA. TRBV21-1 is marked as a pseudogene. This CDR3 contains 15 residues. The CDR3 region is CASSGSRTGEWGYTF. The CDR3 DNA sequence: TGTGCCAGCAGCGGTTCTCGGACAGGAGAATGGGGCTACACCTTC.

The rearrangement links TRBV27 to TRBJ1-2, with 8 bases aligning to TRBD1. Trimming removed 6 bases from V and 3 bases from J; junction bases left unmatched: 6. The CDR3 is 14 residues long. Germline loops: CDR1 MNHEY, CDR2 SMNVEV (reference sequence). The CDR3 loop reads CASRSGTGYYGYTF. As DNA, the CDR3 is TGTGCCAGCAGGTCCGGGACAGGATACTATGGCTACACCTTC.

The chain recombines TRBV27 with TRBJ1-1; D might be TRBD1 (6 bases). Between the trimmed V and J ends, which lost 5 bases and 1 base, there was a span of 14 bases. Per germline, CDR1 MNHEY and CDR2 SMNVEV (reference sequence). The CDR3 loop spans 15 amino acids. The CDR3 protein is CASSPSTGQNTEAFF. The CDR3 nucleotides read TGTGCCAGCAGTCCCTCGACAGGCCAGAACACTGAAGCTTTCTTT.

The chain joins TRBV7-2 to TRBJ2-7, with D perhaps TRBD2 (5 bases). Germline values: CDR1 SGHTA, CDR2 FQGNSA. V dropped 5 bases and J dropped 4 bases, with 15 bases sitting between them. The CDR3 runs 14 residues. The CDR3: CASSETGLPYEQYF. Written as DNA, the CDR3 is TGTGCCAGCAGCGAGACCGGACTCCCGTACGAGCAGTACTTC.